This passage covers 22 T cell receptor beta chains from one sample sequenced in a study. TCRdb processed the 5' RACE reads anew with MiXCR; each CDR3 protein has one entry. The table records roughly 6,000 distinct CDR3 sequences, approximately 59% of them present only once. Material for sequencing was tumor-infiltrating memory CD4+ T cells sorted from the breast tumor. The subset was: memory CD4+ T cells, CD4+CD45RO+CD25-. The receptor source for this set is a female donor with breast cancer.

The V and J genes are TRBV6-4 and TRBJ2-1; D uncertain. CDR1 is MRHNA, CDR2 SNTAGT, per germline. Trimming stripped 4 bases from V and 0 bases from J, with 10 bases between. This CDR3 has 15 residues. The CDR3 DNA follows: TGTGCCAGCAGTGTATCCGGAAACTCCTACAATGAGCAGTTCTTC. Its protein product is CASSVSGNSYNEQFF.

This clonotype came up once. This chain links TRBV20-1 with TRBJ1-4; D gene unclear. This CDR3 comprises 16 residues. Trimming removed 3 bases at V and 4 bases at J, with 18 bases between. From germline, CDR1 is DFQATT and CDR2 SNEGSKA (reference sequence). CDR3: CSASSADPIYNEKLFF. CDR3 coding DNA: TGCAGTGCTAGTTCGGCGGATCCAATATATAATGAAAAACTGTTTTTT.

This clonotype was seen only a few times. In DNA form, the CDR3 reads TGTGCCAGCAGCTTAGCGGGGGGGAGCACTGAAGCTTTCTTT. Its protein product is CASSLAGGSTEAFF. The chain links TRBV7-6 to TRBJ1-1, with D possibly TRBD1 on 5 matching bases. CDR3 length: 14 amino acids. Per the germline V gene, CDR1 is SGHVS and CDR2 is FNYEAQ. Trimming cost V 0 bases and J 4 bases, with 9 bases left between them.

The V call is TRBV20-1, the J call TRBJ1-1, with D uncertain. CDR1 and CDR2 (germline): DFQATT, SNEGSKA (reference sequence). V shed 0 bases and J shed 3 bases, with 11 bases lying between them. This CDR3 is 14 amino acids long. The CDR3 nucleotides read TGCAGTGCTAGAGATGTGGCAACTTACACTGAAGCTTTCTTT. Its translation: CSARDVATYTEAFF.

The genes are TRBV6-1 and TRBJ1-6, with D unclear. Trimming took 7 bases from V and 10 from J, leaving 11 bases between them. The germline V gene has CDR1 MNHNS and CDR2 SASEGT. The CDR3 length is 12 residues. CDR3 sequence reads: CASNILPSPLHF. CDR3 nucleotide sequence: TGTGCCAGCAATATTTTACCATCACCCCTCCACTTT.

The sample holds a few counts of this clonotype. The CDR3 region is CASSRDGLKPQHF. CDR3 in DNA: TGTGCCAGCAGTCGGGACGGCCTTAAGCCCCAGCATTTT. The V call is TRBV12-3 or TRBV12-4, the J call TRBJ1-5, with a tentative D call TRBD1 (5 bases). Trimming stripped 5 bases from V and 8 bases from J, with 13 bases between. There are 13 residues in the CDR3.

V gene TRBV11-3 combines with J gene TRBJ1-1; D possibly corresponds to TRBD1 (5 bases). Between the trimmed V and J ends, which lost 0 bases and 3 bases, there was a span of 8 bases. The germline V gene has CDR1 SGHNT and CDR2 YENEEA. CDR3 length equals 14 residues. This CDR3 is CASSLDREYTEAFF. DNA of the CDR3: TGTGCCAGCAGCTTAGACAGGGAGTACACTGAAGCTTTCTTT.

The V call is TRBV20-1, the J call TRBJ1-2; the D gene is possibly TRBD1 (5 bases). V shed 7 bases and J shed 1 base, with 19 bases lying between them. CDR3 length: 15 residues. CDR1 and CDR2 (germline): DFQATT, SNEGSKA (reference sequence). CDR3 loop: CSVLHRDPGNYGYTF. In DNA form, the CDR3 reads TGCAGTGTCCTGCACCGGGACCCTGGTAACTATGGCTACACCTTC.

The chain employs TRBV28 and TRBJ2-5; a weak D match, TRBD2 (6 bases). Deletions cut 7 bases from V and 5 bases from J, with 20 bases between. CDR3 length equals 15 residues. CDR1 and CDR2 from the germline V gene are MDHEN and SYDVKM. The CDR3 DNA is TGTGCCAGCACTGACCAGGGACTTGCGGATGAGACCCAGTACTTC. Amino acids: CASTDQGLADETQYF.

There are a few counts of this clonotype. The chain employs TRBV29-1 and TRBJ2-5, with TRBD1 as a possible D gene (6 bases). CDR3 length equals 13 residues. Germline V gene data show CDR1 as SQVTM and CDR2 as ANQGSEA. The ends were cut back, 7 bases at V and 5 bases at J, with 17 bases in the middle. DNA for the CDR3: TGCAGCGGCAGGAAGGGGGATCGGGAGACCCAGTACTTC. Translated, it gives CSGRKGDRETQYF.

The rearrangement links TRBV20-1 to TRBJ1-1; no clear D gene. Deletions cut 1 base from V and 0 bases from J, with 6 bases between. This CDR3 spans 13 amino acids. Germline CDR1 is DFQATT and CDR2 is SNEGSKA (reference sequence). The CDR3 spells CSARADMNTEAFF. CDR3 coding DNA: TGCAGTGCTAGAGCAGATATGAACACTGAAGCTTTCTTT.

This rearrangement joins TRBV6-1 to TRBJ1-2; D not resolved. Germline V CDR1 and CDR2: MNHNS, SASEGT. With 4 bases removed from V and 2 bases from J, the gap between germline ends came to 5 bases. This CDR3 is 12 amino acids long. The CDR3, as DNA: TGTGCCAGCAGTGCTAACAACTATGGCTACACCTTC. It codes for CASSANNYGYTF.

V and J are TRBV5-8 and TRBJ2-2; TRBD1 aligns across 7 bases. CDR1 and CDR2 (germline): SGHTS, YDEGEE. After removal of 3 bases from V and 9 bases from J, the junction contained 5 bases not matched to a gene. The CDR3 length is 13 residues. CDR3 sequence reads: CASSWGQHRELFF. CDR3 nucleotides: TGTGCCAGCAGCTGGGGACAGCACAGGGAGCTGTTTTTT.

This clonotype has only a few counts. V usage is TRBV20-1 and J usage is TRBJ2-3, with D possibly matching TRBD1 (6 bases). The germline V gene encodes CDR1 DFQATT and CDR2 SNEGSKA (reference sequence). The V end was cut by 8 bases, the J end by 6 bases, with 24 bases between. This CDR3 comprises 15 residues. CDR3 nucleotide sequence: TGCAGTACCGTGGGGGCCCTTACCCCACACGATACGCAGTATTTT. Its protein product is CSTVGALTPHDTQYF.

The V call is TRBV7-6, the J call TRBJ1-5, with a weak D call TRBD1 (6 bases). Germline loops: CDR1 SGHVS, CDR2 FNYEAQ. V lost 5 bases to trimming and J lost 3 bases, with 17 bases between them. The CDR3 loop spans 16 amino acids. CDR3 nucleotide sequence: TGTGCCAGCAGCGCATCCAGGGGTGGGAACAATCAGCCCCAGCATTTT. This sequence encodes CASSASRGGNNQPQHF.

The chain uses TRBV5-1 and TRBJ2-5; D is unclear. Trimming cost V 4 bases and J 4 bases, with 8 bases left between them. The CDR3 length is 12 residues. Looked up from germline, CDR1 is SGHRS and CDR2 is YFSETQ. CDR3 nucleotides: TGCGCCAGCAGCGCTAGTGGAGAGACCCAGTACTTC. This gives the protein CASSASGETQYF.

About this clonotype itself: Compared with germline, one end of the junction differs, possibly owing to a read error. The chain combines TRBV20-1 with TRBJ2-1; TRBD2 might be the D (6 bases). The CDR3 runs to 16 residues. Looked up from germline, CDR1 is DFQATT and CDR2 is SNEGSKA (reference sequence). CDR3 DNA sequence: TGCAGTGCTAGAGATCTCGTAGCGGAGACCTACAAGGAGCAGTTCTTC. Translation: CSARDLVAETYKEQFF.

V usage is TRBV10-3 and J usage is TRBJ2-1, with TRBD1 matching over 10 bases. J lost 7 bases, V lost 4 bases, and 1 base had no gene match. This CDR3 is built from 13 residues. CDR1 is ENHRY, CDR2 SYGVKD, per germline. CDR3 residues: CAISGTGGNEQFF. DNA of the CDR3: TGTGCCATCAGTGGGACAGGGGGGAATGAGCAGTTCTTC.

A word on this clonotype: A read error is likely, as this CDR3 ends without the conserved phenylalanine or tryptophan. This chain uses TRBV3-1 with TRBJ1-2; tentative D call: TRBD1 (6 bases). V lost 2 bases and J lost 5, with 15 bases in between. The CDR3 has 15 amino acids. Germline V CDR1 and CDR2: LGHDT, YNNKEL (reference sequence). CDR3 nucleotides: TGTGCCAGCAGCCAAACCACGGGGGCGATATATGGCTACACCCTC. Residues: CASSQTTGAIYGYTL.

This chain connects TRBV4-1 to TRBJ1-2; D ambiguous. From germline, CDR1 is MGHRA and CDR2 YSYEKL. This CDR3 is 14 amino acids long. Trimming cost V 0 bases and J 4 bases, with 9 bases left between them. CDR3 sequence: CASSQEFGLYGYTF. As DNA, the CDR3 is TGCGCCAGCAGCCAAGAGTTTGGTCTCTATGGCTACACCTTC.

In DNA, the CDR3 is TGCGCCAGCAGCTTGGAGTCAGCTAACTATGGCTACACCTTC. This encodes CASSLESANYGYTF. The chain uses TRBV5-1 and TRBJ1-2; D not certain. Per the germline V gene, CDR1 is SGHRS and CDR2 is YFSETQ. This CDR3 spans 14 amino acids. Trimming took 0 bases from V and 0 from J, leaving 6 bases between them.

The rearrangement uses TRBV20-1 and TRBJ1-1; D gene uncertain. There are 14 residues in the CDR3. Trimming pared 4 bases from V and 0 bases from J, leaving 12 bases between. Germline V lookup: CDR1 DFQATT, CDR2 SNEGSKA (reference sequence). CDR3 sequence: CSANRPGMNTEAFF. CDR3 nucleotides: TGCAGTGCTAACCGGCCGGGGATGAACACTGAAGCTTTCTTT.